The 8 T cell receptor beta chains in this list originate from one sample, sequenced in a study of blood T cell repertoires in COVID-19. Method: immunoSEQ multiplex PCR; TCRdb's copy keeps in-frame clones and lacks some. Of roughly 120,000 clones detected, 75% to 90% appear once; the ten largest clones hold roughly 7%. Sequences were obtained from peripheral blood. The receptors derive from a woman in her forties or fifties with acute or convalescent COVID-19.

This clone was detected only a few times. This sequence joins TRBV28 and TRBJ1-2; D not certain. CDR3 length: 10 residues. V was pared by 9 bases and J by 6 bases, with 8 bases between. Germline CDR1 reads MDHEN; CDR2 reads SYDVKM. The CDR3 nucleotides are TGTGCCAGTATGAGGAATGGCTACACCTTC. Residues: CASMRNGYTF.

With regard to this clone: One end of the junction does not line up with germline, which may come from a read error. The rearrangement joins TRBV11-2 to TRBJ1-2; no reliable D call. Germline CDR1 and CDR2: SGHAT and FQNNGV. This CDR3 has 13 residues. This CDR3 is CASSLAANPTRAF. The CDR3 nucleotides read TGTGCCAGCAGCTTAGCCGCCAATCCGACCCGGGCCTTC.

The chain combines TRBV3-1 (or the pseudogene TRBV3-2) with TRBJ1-2; D is ambiguous. CDR1 is LGHDT, CDR2 YNNKEL, per germline (reference sequence). This CDR3 contains 14 residues. V was shortened by 3 bases and J by 13 bases, with 21 bases between the two germline ends. The CDR3 spells CASSQSGGTAGSTF. The CDR3 bases are TGTGCCAGCAGCCAGTCCGGCGGAACTGCCGGTTCCACCTTC.

The V call is TRBV5-6, the J call TRBJ1-1; 7 nucleotides align to TRBD1. CDR3 length equals 18 residues. Germline values: CDR1 SGHDT, CDR2 YYEEEE. With 1 base clipped from V and 5 bases from J, the junction kept 17 bases outside the gene matches. In DNA, the CDR3 is TGTGCCAGCAGCTTGCCGAAGTTGACAGGGTCCTATAGGACTGAAGCTTTCTTT. Its protein product is CASSLPKLTGSYRTEAFF. Drawing the rest from reference TRBV5-6 and TRBJ1-1, the complete variable domain is DAGVTQSPTHLIKTRGQQVTLRCSPKSGHDTVSWYQQALGQGPQFIFQYYEEEERQRGNFPDRFSGHQFPNYSSELNVNALLLGDSALYLCASSLPKLTGSYRTEAFFGQGTRLTVV.

The rearrangement links TRBV12-3 or TRBV12-4 to TRBJ2-3; D remains unclear. This CDR3 region has 13 residues. The ends were cut back, 3 bases at V and 1 base at J, with 5 bases in the middle. CDR3 DNA: TGTGCCAGCAGTTTCCGCGGCACAGATACGCAGTATTTT. This gives the protein CASSFRGTDTQYF.

This chain uses TRBV6-5 with TRBJ1-5; maybe TRBD1 (6 bases). Germline-derived CDR1 and CDR2 are MNHEY and SVGAGI. This CDR3 spans 16 amino acids. V lost 2 bases and J 7 bases, leaving 18 bases between the germline ends. In DNA, the CDR3 is TGTGCCAGCAGTTACAGGGGGGGAACAAGTGGGCAGCCCCAGCATTTT. Its protein is CASSYRGGTSGQPQHF.

V is TRBV6-2 or TRBV6-3 and J is TRBJ2-3; 9 bases agree with TRBD2. V dropped 4 bases and J dropped 0; count of bases not matched to a gene: 8. The CDR3 is 17 residues long. Germline lookup yields CDR1 MNHEY and CDR2 SVGEGT. This CDR3 is CASSFSVAGASTDTQYF. Here the CDR3 DNA reads TGTGCCAGCAGTTTTTCAGTAGCGGGGGCCAGCACAGATACGCAGTATTTT.

This chain uses TRBV18 with TRBJ1-1, with a possible D match to TRBD1 (5 bases). Trimming took off 3 bases at V and 2 bases at J, with 19 bases between the two ends. CDR1 KGHSH and CDR2 LQKENI come from the germline V gene. The CDR3 consists of 17 residues. The CDR3 nucleotides are TGTGCCAGCTCACCCTCTCAGCAGGGTATCCCTAACACTGAAGCTTTCTTT. This sequence encodes CASSPSQQGIPNTEAFF.